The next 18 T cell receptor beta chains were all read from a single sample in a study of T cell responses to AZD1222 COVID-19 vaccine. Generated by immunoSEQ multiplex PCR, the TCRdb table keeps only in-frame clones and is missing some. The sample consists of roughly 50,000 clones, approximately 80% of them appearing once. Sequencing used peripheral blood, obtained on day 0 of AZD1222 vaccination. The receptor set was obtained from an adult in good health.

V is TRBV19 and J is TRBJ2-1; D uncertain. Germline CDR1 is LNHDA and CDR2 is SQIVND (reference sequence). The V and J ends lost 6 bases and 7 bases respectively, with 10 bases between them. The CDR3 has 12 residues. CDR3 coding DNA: TGTGCCAGTAGCCAAGTGTGGAATGAGCAGTTCTTC. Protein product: CASSQVWNEQFF.

The CDR3, as DNA: TGTGCCAGCAGTTTTGGACAGGGGATCTCCTACGAGCAGTACTTC. The encoded protein is CASSFGQGISYEQYF. This chain links TRBV27 with TRBJ2-7; TRBD1 agrees at 9 bases. Trimming at V came to 3 bases and at J to 0 bases, leaving 3 bases not matched to a gene. The CDR3 consists of 15 residues. Per the germline V gene, CDR1 is MNHEY and CDR2 is SMNVEV (reference sequence).

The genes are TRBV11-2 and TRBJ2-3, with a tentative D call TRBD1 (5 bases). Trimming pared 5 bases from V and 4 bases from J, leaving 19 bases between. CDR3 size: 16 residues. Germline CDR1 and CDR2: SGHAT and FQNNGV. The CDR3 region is CASSPRPFGAADTQYF. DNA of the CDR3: TGTGCCAGCAGCCCGCGACCCTTTGGGGCGGCAGATACGCAGTATTTT.

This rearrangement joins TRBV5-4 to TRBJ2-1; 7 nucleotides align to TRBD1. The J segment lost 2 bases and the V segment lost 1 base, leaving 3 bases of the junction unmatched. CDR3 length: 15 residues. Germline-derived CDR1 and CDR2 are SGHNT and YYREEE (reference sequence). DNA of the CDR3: TGTGCCAGCAGCTTGAGGGGGCCCACCTACAATGAGCAGTTCTTC. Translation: CASSLRGPTYNEQFF. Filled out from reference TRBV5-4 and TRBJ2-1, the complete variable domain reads ETGVTQSPTHLIKTRGQQVTLRCSSQSGHNTVSWYQQALGQGPQFIFQYYREEENGRGNFPPRFSGLQFPNYSSELNVNALELDDSALYLCASSLRGPTYNEQFFGPGTRLTVL.

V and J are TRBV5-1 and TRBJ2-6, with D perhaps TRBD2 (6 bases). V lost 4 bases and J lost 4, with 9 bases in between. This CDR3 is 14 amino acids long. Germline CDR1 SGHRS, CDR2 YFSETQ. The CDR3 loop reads CASSPAGGANVLTF. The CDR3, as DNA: TGCGCCAGCAGCCCGGCGGGAGGGGCCAACGTCCTGACTTTC.

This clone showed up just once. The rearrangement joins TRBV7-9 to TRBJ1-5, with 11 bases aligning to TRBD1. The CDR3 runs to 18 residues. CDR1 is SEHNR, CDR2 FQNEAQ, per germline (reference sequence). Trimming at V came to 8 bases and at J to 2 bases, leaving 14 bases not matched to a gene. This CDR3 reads CASCWADRGLWCNQPQHF. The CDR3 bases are TGTGCCAGCTGCTGGGCGGACAGGGGGCTTTGGTGCAATCAGCCCCAGCATTTT.

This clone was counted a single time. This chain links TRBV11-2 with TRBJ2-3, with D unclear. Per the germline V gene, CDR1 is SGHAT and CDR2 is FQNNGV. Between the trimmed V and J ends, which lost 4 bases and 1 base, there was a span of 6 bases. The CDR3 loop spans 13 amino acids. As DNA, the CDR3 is TGTGCCAGCAGCTCCCGAGGCACAGATACGCAGTATTTT. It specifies CASSSRGTDTQYF.

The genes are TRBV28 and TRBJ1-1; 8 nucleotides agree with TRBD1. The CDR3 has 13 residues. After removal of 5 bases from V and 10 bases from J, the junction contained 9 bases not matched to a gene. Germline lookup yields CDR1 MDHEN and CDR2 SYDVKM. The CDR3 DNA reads TGTGCCAGCAGTCCCTGGGACAGGAGTGGAGCTTTCTTT. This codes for CASSPWDRSGAFF.

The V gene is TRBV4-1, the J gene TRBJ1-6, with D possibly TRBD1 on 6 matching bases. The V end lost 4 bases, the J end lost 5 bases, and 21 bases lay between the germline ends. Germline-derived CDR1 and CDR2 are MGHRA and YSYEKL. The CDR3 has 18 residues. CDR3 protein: CASSLRETGSIDNSPLHF. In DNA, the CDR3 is TGCGCCAGCAGCCTCCGGGAAACAGGGAGTATAGATAATTCACCCCTCCACTTT.

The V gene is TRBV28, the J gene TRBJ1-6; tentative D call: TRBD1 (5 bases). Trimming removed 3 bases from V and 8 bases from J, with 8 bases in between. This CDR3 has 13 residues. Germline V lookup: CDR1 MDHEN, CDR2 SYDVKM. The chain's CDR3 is CASSLGVYSPLHF. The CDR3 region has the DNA TGTGCCAGCAGTTTGGGGGTTTATTCACCCCTCCACTTT.

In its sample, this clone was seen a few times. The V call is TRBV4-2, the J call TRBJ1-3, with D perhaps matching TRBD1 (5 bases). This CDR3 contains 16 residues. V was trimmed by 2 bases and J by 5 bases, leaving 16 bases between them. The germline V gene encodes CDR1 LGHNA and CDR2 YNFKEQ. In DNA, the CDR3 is TGTGCCAGCAGCCAATCGGAAGGGACGGGCAGAAACACCATATATTTT. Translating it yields CASSQSEGTGRNTIYF.

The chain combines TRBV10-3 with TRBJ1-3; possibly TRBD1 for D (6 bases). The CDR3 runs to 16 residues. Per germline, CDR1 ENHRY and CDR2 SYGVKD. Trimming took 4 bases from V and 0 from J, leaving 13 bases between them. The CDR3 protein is CAISGQQGGSGNTIYF. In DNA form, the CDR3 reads TGTGCCATCAGTGGGCAACAGGGAGGCTCTGGAAACACCATATATTTT.

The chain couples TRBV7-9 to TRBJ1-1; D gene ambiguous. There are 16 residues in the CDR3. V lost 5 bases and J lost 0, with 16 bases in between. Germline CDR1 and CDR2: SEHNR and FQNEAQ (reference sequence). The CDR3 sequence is CASSPRSLKVNTEAFF. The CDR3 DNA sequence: TGTGCCAGCAGCCCCCGTAGTTTAAAAGTGAACACTGAAGCTTTCTTT.

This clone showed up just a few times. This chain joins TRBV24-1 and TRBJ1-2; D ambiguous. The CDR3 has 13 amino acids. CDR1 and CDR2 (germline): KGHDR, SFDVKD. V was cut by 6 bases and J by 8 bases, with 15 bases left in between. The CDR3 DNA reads TGTGCCACCAGTAGATCCGGGAGGAGCGGCTACACCTTC. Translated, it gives CATSRSGRSGYTF.

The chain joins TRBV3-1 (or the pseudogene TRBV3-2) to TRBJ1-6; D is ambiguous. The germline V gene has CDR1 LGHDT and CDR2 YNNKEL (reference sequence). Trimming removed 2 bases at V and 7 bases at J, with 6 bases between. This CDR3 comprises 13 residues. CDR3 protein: CASSQRENSPLHF. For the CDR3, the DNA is TGTGCCAGCAGCCAAAGGGAAAATTCACCCCTCCACTTT.

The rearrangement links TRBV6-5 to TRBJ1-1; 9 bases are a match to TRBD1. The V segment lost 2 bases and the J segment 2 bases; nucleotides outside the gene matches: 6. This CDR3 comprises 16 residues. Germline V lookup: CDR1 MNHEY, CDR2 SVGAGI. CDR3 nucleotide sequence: TGTGCCAGCAGTTACGGGACAGGGATGATAAACACTGAAGCTTTCTTT. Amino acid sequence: CASSYGTGMINTEAFF.

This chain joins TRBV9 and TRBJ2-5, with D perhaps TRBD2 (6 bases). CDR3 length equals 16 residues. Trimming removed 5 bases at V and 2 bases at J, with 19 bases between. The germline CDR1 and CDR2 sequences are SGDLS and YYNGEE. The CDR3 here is CASSNWGLSTQETQYF. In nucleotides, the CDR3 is TGTGCCAGCAGTAACTGGGGACTCTCGACGCAAGAGACCCAGTACTTC. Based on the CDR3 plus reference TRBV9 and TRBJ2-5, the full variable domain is DSGVTQTPKHLITATGQRVTLRCSPRSGDLSVYWYQQSLDQGLQFLIQYYNGEERAKGNILERFSAQQFPDLHSELNLSSLELGDSALYFCASSNWGLSTQETQYFGPGTRLLVL.

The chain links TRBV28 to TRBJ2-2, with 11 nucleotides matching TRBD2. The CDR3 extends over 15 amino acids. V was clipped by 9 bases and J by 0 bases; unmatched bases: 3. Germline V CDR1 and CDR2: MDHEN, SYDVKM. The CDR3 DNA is TGTGCCAGTACTAGCGGGGGAACGAACACCGGGGAGCTGTTTTTT. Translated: CASTSGGTNTGELFF. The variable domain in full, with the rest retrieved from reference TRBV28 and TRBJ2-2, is DVKVTQSSRYLVKRTGEKVFLECVQDMDHENMFWYRQDPGLGLRLIYFSYDVKMKEKGDIPEGYSVSREKKERFSLILESASTNQTSMYLCASTSGGTNTGELFFGEGSRLTVL.